This T cell receptor beta chain was profiled in a study of blood T cell repertoires in COVID-19. Study-wide context: Material from acute and convalescent COVID-19 was sourced from the United States, Italy and Spain.

Source study methods: Amplification of reference gene primers was used by the study to estimate nucleated cell counts. Only in-frame clones appear in the TCRdb table, and some are missing; sequencing was by immunoSEQ multiplex PCR. V, J and clone size reflect that table, while D and trimming were determined from the DNA. The sample consists of roughly 59,000 clones, 80% to 90% of them appearing once. Trimming at V came to 1 base and at J to 0 bases, leaving 1 base not matched to a gene. This CDR3 region has 16 residues. Germline CDR1 and CDR2: SGHVS and FNYEAQ. The chain joins TRBV7-6 to TRBJ2-2; 8 nucleotides match TRBD1. Material for sequencing was peripheral blood. This sequence originates from a human donor in a cohort sampled during active COVID-19. In nucleotides, the CDR3 is TGTGCCAGCAGCTTAGAGACAGGGGCGAACACCGGGGAGCTGTTTTTT. Its translation is CASSLETGANTGELFF.